The next 9 T cell receptor beta chains were all read from a single sample in a study of shared clonotypes between healthy human individuals (dated by TCRdb to the early 2020s). The receptor library was made with the immunoSEQ multiplex PCR assay. Held by TCRdb, this immuneACCESS table contains in-frame sequences only and omits some clones. Under half of the omission traces to an unresolved V gene where checked; the cause of the rest is unknown. The sample table shows around 980,000 clones, and around 78% are seen once. The leading ten clones occupy roughly 0.61% of the sample. Input material: memory CD4+ T cells from PBMCs. The cell subset or site label of this sample denotes: CD45RA-negative fraction. All receptors derive from a man younger than 30 in good health. Some clones in this sample may be carry-over from other donors' samples.

This clone was detected once. A read error may explain this, as a much larger clone is one base away. V usage is TRBV28 and J usage is TRBJ2-7, with 9 bases matching TRBD1. The CDR3 is 15 residues long. Germline V gene data show CDR1 as MDHEN and CDR2 as SYDVKM. This CDR3 reads CASRQQGAYSYGQYF. The CDR3 coding sequence is TGTGCCAGCAGACAACAGGGGGCTTACTCCTACGGGCAGTACTTC.

The CDR3: CSARQFQETQYF. CDR3 in DNA: TGCAGCGCACGGCAGTTTCAAGAGACCCAGTACTTC. The chain links TRBV29-1 to TRBJ2-5; no definite D call. The CDR3 is 12 residues long. V was clipped by 7 bases and J by 2 bases, with 11 bases between them. Germline values: CDR1 SQVTM, CDR2 ANQGSEA.

The genes are TRBV5-1 and TRBJ2-1; 7 bases agree with TRBD2. With 3 bases clipped from V and 5 bases from J, the junction kept 5 bases outside the gene matches. The CDR3 is 14 amino acids. Looked up from germline, CDR1 is SGHRS and CDR2 is YFSETQ. The DNA of the CDR3 is TGCGCCAGCAGCTCTAGCGGAGCCAACAATGAGCAGTTCTTC. Translated, it gives CASSSSGANNEQFF.

Note on this clone: The sample contains more than one DNA sequence encoding this CDR3. This chain uses TRBV5-1 with TRBJ2-1, with D unresolved. Trimming took 0 bases from V and 9 from J, leaving 4 bases between them. The CDR3 runs to 11 residues. Germline assignment: CDR1 SGHRS and CDR2 YFSETQ. Here the CDR3 reads CASSLEAEQFF. As DNA, the CDR3 is TGCGCCAGCAGCTTGGAGGCTGAGCAGTTCTTC.

This sequence joins TRBV6-4 and TRBJ1-5; D is perhaps TRBD1 (5 bases). Trimming pared 1 base from V and 2 bases from J, leaving 15 bases between. The CDR3 spans 17 residues. Germline-derived CDR1 and CDR2 are MRHNA and SNTAGT. CDR3 amino acids: CASSDCRGIWGNQPQHF. The DNA of the CDR3 is TGTGCCAGCAGTGACTGTAGGGGTATTTGGGGCAATCAGCCCCAGCATTTT.

The J gene is TRBJ2-5, the V gene TRBV6-1, with TRBD2 matching 7 bases. V trimming: 5 bases; J trimming: 1 base; junction bases outside the gene matches: 1. Germline V lookup: CDR1 MNHNS, CDR2 SASEGT. The CDR3 totals 13 residues. Written as DNA, the CDR3 is TGTGCCAGCAGTTGGGGGGGCCAAGAGACCCAGTACTTC. The encoded protein is CASSWGGQETQYF.

This clone was observed once. The rearrangement joins TRBV5-4 to TRBJ1-2; 9 positions match TRBD1. The V gene's germline CDR1 is SGHNT and CDR2 YYREEE (reference sequence). CDR3 length equals 17 residues. The trim removed 5 bases at V and 5 bases at J, leaving 16 bases unmatched. As DNA, the CDR3 is TGTGCCAGCAGTTCCTACAGGGGGCCTGATACTTCGTATGGCTACACCTTC. Translation: CASSSYRGPDTSYGYTF.

The rearrangement joins TRBV11-2 to TRBJ1-3, with D possibly matching TRBD1 (5 bases). The length of the CDR3 is 18 residues. V was shortened by 5 bases and J by 0 bases, with 20 bases between the two germline ends. From germline, CDR1 is SGHAT and CDR2 FQNNGV. The CDR3 bases are TGTGCCAGCAGCCCGAGACAGCTCCCTCCATTCTCTGGAAACACCATATATTTT. Translating it yields CASSPRQLPPFSGNTIYF.

The chain couples TRBV5-1 to TRBJ2-1; TRBD2 might be the D (6 bases). The CDR3 has 15 amino acids. The V end was cut by 0 bases, the J end by 11 bases, with 18 bases between. CDR1 is SGHRS and CDR2 is YFSETQ in the germline V gene. The CDR3: CASSLDTGTQIQQFF. The CDR3 bases are TGCGCCAGCAGCTTGGACACCGGGACTCAGATACAGCAGTTCTTC.